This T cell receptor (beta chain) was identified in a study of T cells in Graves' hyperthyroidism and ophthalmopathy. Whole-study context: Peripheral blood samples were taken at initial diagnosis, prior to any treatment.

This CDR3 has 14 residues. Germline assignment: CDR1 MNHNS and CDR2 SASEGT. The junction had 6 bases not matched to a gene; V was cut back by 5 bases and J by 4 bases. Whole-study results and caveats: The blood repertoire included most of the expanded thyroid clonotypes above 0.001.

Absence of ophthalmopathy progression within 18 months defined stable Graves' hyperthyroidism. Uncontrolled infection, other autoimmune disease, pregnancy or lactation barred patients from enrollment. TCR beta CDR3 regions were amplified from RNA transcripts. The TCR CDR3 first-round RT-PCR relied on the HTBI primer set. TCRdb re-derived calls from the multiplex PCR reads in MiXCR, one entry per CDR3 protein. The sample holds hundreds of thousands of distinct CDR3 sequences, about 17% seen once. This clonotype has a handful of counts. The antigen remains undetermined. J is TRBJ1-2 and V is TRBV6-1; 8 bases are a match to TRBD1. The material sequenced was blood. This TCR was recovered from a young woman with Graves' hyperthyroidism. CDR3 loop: CASSLQGASYGYTF. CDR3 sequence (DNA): TGTGCCAGCAGTCTTCAGGGGGCGTCCTATGGCTACACCTTC.